Sequencing of this T cell receptor beta chain was carried out in a study of radiotherapy plus CTLA-4 blockade in lung cancer. The method was immunoSEQ multiplex PCR; TCRdb's version includes in-frame clones alone and lacks a portion of them. This repertoire shows tens of thousands of clones, approximately 79% found once; its top ten account for 3.2%. The germline V and J ends were trimmed by 3 bases and 4 bases, with 12 bases remaining between them. The CDR3 consists of 14 residues. Germline CDR1 reads ENHRY; CDR2 reads SYGVKD. V gene TRBV10-3 combines with J gene TRBJ1-2; TRBD1 might be the D (5 bases). The receptor comes from a human donor with non-small cell lung cancer who had a partial response to radiotherapy plus ipilimumab. The sequences come from peripheral blood, collected from a patient treated with radiotherapy plus ipilimumab. CDR3 sequence reads: CAISDGGGVYGYTF. The CDR3 DNA follows: TGTGCCATCAGTGACGGGGGAGGTGTCTATGGCTACACCTTC.